The 22 T cell receptor beta chains given below trace back to one sample, sequenced in a study of tissue T cells after allogeneic stem cell transplantation. Profiling relied on immunoSEQ multiplex PCR, and the TCRdb table lists in-frame clones only, not all of them. The sample contains 20,000 to 30,000 clones, more than 60% of which appear only once. The source material was tissue from the ileum, sampled at autopsy. The receptors originated from a female donor aged 60 or older with lung cancer.

This clone has just a few counts. This chain connects TRBV14 to TRBJ2-7, with TRBD2 identical over 14 bases. V was pared by 1 base and J by 11 bases, with 4 bases of the junction left unmatched. The CDR3 covers 14 residues. CDR1 SGHDN and CDR2 FVKESK come from the germline V gene. The CDR3 sequence is CASSQGGTSGREYF. For the CDR3, the DNA is TGTGCCAGCAGCCAAGGCGGGACTAGCGGGAGAGAGTACTTC.

This sequence joins TRBV4-2 and TRBJ1-1; D is unclear. Trimming removed 3 bases at V and 5 bases at J, with 10 bases between. The germline gives CDR1 LGHNA, CDR2 YNFKEQ. The CDR3 has 13 residues. CDR3 sequence reads: CASSQETLTEAFF. The CDR3 DNA follows: TGTGCCAGCAGCCAGGAAACCTTAACTGAAGCTTTCTTT.

This clone turned up a few times. The chain links TRBV6-6 to TRBJ1-2; no firm D call. Between the trimmed V and J ends, which lost 0 bases and 2 bases, there was a span of 7 bases. This CDR3 has 14 residues. Germline V gene lookup returns CDR1 MNHNY and CDR2 SVGAGI (reference sequence). CDR3 protein: CASSYSEGNYGYTF. CDR3 in DNA: TGTGCCAGCAGTTACTCGGAGGGAAACTATGGCTACACCTTC.

The chain uses TRBV5-1 and TRBJ1-1; the match to TRBD1 covers 11 bases. Germline V CDR1 and CDR2: SGHRS, YFSETQ. Unmatched junction bases numbered 7, after V lost 4 bases and J lost 5 bases. The CDR3 loop spans 15 amino acids. This CDR3 is CASSTGTGGQTEAFF. In DNA form, the CDR3 reads TGCGCCAGCAGCACCGGGACAGGGGGGCAAACTGAAGCTTTCTTT.

The V gene is TRBV6-1, the J gene TRBJ2-1, with D perhaps matching TRBD1 or TRBD2 (5 bases each). This CDR3 spans 16 amino acids. The V gene's germline CDR1 is MNHNS and CDR2 SASEGT. Trimming pared 4 bases from V and 5 bases from J, leaving 18 bases between. This chain's CDR3 is CASSGRDGSNNNEQFF. CDR3 nucleotides: TGTGCCAGCAGTGGCCGGGACGGTTCTAACAACAATGAGCAGTTCTTC.

The chain carries TRBV2 and TRBJ1-1; a weak D match, TRBD1 (6 bases). Trimming cost V 5 bases and J 4 bases, with 11 bases left between them. This CDR3 has 13 amino acids. Germline V CDR1 and CDR2: SNHLY, FYNNEI. CDR3 coding DNA: TGTGCCAGCAGTAAACAGGGTAGCACTGAAGCTTTCTTT. This codes for CASSKQGSTEAFF.

The chain couples TRBV15 to TRBJ1-1; TRBD1 matches at 7 bases. Germline V gene data show CDR1 as LNHNV and CDR2 as YYDKDF (reference sequence). CDR3 length equals 15 residues. The J segment lost 2 bases and the V segment lost 3 bases, leaving 6 bases of the junction unmatched. The CDR3 spells CATSRLRQGNTEAFF. The CDR3 nucleotides are TGTGCCACCAGCAGGCTAAGACAGGGTAACACTGAAGCTTTCTTT. Full variable domain (missing parts from reference TRBV15 and TRBJ1-1): DAMVIQNPRYQVTQFGKPVTLSCSQTLNHNVMYWYQQKSSQAPKLLFHYYDKDFNNEADTPDNFQSRRPNTSFCFLDIRSPGLGDTAMYLCATSRLRQGNTEAFFGQGTRLTVV.

V usage is TRBV7-7 and J usage is TRBJ2-3; 7 bases match TRBD1. Germline CDR1 SSHAT, CDR2 FNYEAQ (reference sequence). Trimming at V came to 2 bases and at J to 3 bases, leaving 2 bases not matched to a gene. The CDR3 is 14 residues long. CDR3 in amino acids: CASSLNRGTDTQYF. CDR3 sequence (DNA): TGTGCCAGCAGCTTAAACAGGGGAACAGATACGCAGTATTTT.

CDR3 protein: CASSFRREAGGEQYF. In DNA form, the CDR3 reads TGTGCCAGCAGCTTCCGGAGGGAAGCGGGAGGGGAGCAGTACTTC. This rearrangement joins TRBV9 to TRBJ2-7; TRBD2 agrees at 10 bases. This CDR3 region has 15 residues. The V gene end was trimmed by 4 bases and the J gene end by 7 bases; junction bases not matched to a gene: 11. Germline V gives CDR1 SGDLS, CDR2 YYNGEE. The variable domain in full, with the rest retrieved from reference TRBV9 and TRBJ2-7, is DSGVTQTPKHLITATGQRVTLRCSPRSGDLSVYWYQQSLDQGLQFLIQYYNGEERAKGNILERFSAQQFPDLHSELNLSSLELGDSALYFCASSFRREAGGEQYFGPGTRLTVT.

This chain joins TRBV4-1 and TRBJ2-7, with 12 bases fitting TRBD2. The length of the CDR3 is 16 residues. The J segment lost 6 bases and the V segment lost 0 bases, leaving 6 bases of the junction unmatched. CDR1 is MGHRA, CDR2 YSYEKL, per germline. DNA for the CDR3: TGCGCCAGCAGCCAAGAGACTAGCGGGAGTGGGGGCGAGCAGTACTTC. This codes for CASSQETSGSGGEQYF.

The chain employs TRBV2 and TRBJ1-6, with 7 bases aligning to TRBD1. The germline V gene has CDR1 SNHLY and CDR2 FYNNEI. There are 14 residues in the CDR3. Trimming took 6 bases from V and 10 from J; bases not matched to a gene: 9. The CDR3 protein is CASRTDRENSPLHF. DNA for the CDR3: TGTGCCAGCAGGACTGACAGGGAGAACTCACCCCTCCACTTT. The full variable domain, its missing parts supplied by reference TRBV2 and TRBJ1-6, is EPEVTQTPSHQVTQMGQEVILRCVPISNHLYFYWYRQILGQKVEFLVSFYNNEISEKSEIFDDQFSVERPDGSNFTLKIRSTKLEDSAMYFCASRTDRENSPLHFGNGTRLTVT.

The chain couples TRBV30 to TRBJ1-1; the D is unclear. Germline values: CDR1 GTSNPN, CDR2 SVGIG (reference sequence). The CDR3 length is 13 residues. Trimming stripped 5 bases from V and 5 bases from J, with 15 bases between. The CDR3 reads CAWELTGGTEAFF. Here the CDR3 DNA reads TGTGCCTGGGAGCTGACGGGTGGGACTGAAGCTTTCTTT. The variable domain in full, with the rest retrieved from reference TRBV30 and TRBJ1-1, is SQTIHQWPATLVQPVGSPLSLECTVEGTSNPNLYWYRQAAGRGLQLLFYSVGIGQISSEVPQNLSASRPQDRQFILSSKKLLLSDSGFYLCAWELTGGTEAFFGQGTRLTVV.

The chain joins TRBV4-3 to TRBJ1-1, with 7 bases aligning to TRBD1. Unmatched junction bases numbered 6, after V lost 5 bases and J lost 0 bases. Germline values: CDR1 LGHNA, CDR2 YSLEER. There are 15 residues in the CDR3. In DNA form, the CDR3 reads TGCGCCAGCAGCTCAGGGGGACGGTTGAACACTGAAGCTTTCTTT. Its translation: CASSSGGRLNTEAFF.

V usage is TRBV14 and J usage is TRBJ1-2; no clear D gene. From germline, CDR1 is SGHDN and CDR2 FVKESK. The CDR3 is made up of 13 amino acids. Between the trimmed V and J ends, which lost 3 bases and 4 bases, there was a span of 9 bases. The CDR3 nucleotides are TGTGCCAGCAGCCAGGGCGGGGTCTATGGCTACACCTTC. This codes for CASSQGGVYGYTF. Full variable domain (outside the CDR3, taken from reference TRBV14 and TRBJ1-2): EAGVTQFPSHSVIEKGQTVTLRCDPISGHDNLYWYRRVMGKEIKFLLHFVKESKQDESGMPNNRFLAERTGGTYSTLKVQPAELEDSGVYFCASSQGGVYGYTFGSGTRLTVV.

This chain links TRBV7-2 with TRBJ2-3; D is ambiguous. The CDR3 totals 13 residues. Germline V gives CDR1 SGHTA, CDR2 FQGNSA. The ends were cut back, 3 bases at V and 3 bases at J, with 7 bases in the middle. The CDR3 spells CASSLGRTDTQYF. The DNA for the CDR3 is TGTGCCAGCAGCTTGGGCAGGACAGATACGCAGTATTTT.

V usage is TRBV7-2 and J usage is TRBJ1-4; tentative D call: TRBD1 (5 bases). Germline V gene data show CDR1 as SGHTA and CDR2 as FQGNSA. The CDR3 is 16 amino acids. The ends were cut back, 4 bases at V and 3 bases at J, with 15 bases in the middle. The CDR3 here is CASSSGGIGPNEKLFF. The CDR3 DNA is TGTGCCAGCAGCTCCGGGGGGATCGGCCCTAATGAAAAACTGTTTTTT.

The chain combines TRBV2 with TRBJ1-4; possibly TRBD1 for D (5 bases). The V and J ends lost 6 bases and 8 bases respectively, with 13 bases between them. The CDR3 covers 13 residues. CDR1 SNHLY and CDR2 FYNNEI come from the germline V gene. For the CDR3, the DNA is TGTGCCAGCAGGGGGCAGGGCTGGGAAAAACTGTTTTTT. This translates into CASRGQGWEKLFF.

The chain recombines TRBV30 with TRBJ2-1; TRBD1 matches at 7 bases. This CDR3 region has 14 residues. The junction had 9 bases not matched to a gene; V was cut back by 2 bases and J by 8 bases. CDR1 is GTSNPN and CDR2 is SVGIG in the germline V gene (reference sequence). Here the CDR3 reads CAWSKKGATDEQFF. CDR3 DNA: TGTGCCTGGAGTAAGAAGGGGGCGACCGATGAGCAGTTCTTC.

This clone was detected only a few times. The chain recombines TRBV5-1 with TRBJ2-5; TRBD1 matches 10 bases. Germline CDR1 reads SGHRS; CDR2 reads YFSETQ. CDR3 length: 13 residues. With 7 bases clipped from V and 2 bases from J, the junction kept 2 bases outside the gene matches. CDR3 loop: CASGGQGQETQYF. The DNA of the CDR3 is TGCGCCAGCGGGGGACAGGGGCAAGAGACCCAGTACTTC.

The V call is TRBV28, the J call TRBJ2-7; 11 bases agree with TRBD1. The CDR3 is 16 amino acids. Germline-derived CDR1 and CDR2 are MDHEN and SYDVKM. Losses at the gene ends were 5 bases for V and 5 bases for J; bases not matched to a gene: 11. Here the CDR3 reads CASSPPPGQGVHEQYF. Here the CDR3 DNA reads TGTGCCAGCAGTCCCCCCCCGGGACAGGGGGTACACGAGCAGTACTTC. The full variable domain, rest sourced from reference TRBV28 and TRBJ2-7, is DVKVTQSSRYLVKRTGEKVFLECVQDMDHENMFWYRQDPGLGLRLIYFSYDVKMKEKGDIPEGYSVSREKKERFSLILESASTNQTSMYLCASSPPPGQGVHEQYFGPGTRLTVT.

In this sample, this clone is medium-sized (0.01 to 0.1%). The chain recombines TRBV29-1 with TRBJ1-2, with D unresolved. The V gene lost 7 bases and the J gene lost 10 bases, with 19 bases spanning the gap. The CDR3 loop spans 12 amino acids. Germline lookup yields CDR1 SQVTM and CDR2 ANQGSEA. CDR3 DNA: TGCAGCGGCAGTGAAGGACGGACGGACTACACCTTC. Its translation: CSGSEGRTDYTF. Full variable domain (rest looked up from reference TRBV29-1 and TRBJ1-2): SAVISQKPSRDICQRGTSLTIQCQVDSQVTMMFWYRQQPGQSLTLIATANQGSEATYESGFVIDKFPISRPNLTFSTLTVSNMSPEDSSIYLCSGSEGRTDYTFGSGTRLTVV.

This clone was detected a few times. The J gene is TRBJ2-3, the V gene TRBV7-9; perhaps TRBD2 as D (6 bases). Germline V gene lookup returns CDR1 SEHNR and CDR2 FQNEAQ (reference sequence). Trimming cost V 6 bases and J 4 bases, with 23 bases left between them. CDR3 length: 17 amino acids. CDR3 amino acids: CASREPPGLKQADTQYF. In DNA, the CDR3 is TGTGCCAGCAGAGAACCCCCGGGACTCAAACAGGCAGATACGCAGTATTTT.